This section outlines one T cell receptor beta chain sequence together with its context. Its antigen is not yet known. Per-base qualities were not stored, and no clone one base away is much larger. These data originate in a study of cytomegalovirus exposure and HLA in healthy donors (dated by TCRdb to about 2017). Background for the entire study: According to a later analysis, the 110 or so validation repertoires were produced on the same platform as the roughly 600 repertoires of the first cohort. Along with the approximately 650-subject first cohort, a separate validation cohort of 120 different subjects was used. High-throughput TCR immunosequencing, statistical association of individual TCRs with disease status, and machine learning were combined to predict cytomegalovirus infection status. The study aimed to test whether signatures of past pathogen exposure could be identified by cataloging public T cell receptors.

What the study reported, not specific to this receptor: In a later analysis, TCRs clustered in the first cohort were found to also tend to co-occur in the 120 or so validation repertoires, with approximately 94% of cluster scores above 0. In the study, 150 to 200 TCR beta chains were listed as associated with cytomegalovirus. Most TCR sequences were seen in very few donors, while some public TCRs were found in many individuals. In both the original and validation cohorts, the classifier was reported to diagnose cytomegalovirus status with high specificity and sensitivity. The authors suggested that the approach could potentially be extended to other disease states and immunological phenotypes. In vitro tests confirmed that a few of the cytomegalovirus-associated TCR beta chains recognize cytomegalovirus antigens. A later analysis had no HLA typing for the validation cohort, so co-occurrence there was scored across all 110 or so repertoires.

Preparation of the library involved the immunoSEQ multiplex PCR assay. Per the authors' processing: To diagnose cytomegalovirus status from the catalog of TCR beta chain sequences, a statistical classification framework was built. Drawn from immuneACCESS, this table holds only the in-frame rearrangements with V and J called that TCRdb kept. Clones are partly lost; checked studies trace under half to an unresolved V gene and leave the rest unexplained. V, J and clone size are taken as reported in that table, and D and trimming were inferred from the DNA itself. The sample contains around 50,000 clones, just over 90% of them found a single time. The ten largest make up roughly 6% of the sample. Including the terminal cysteine and phenylalanine, the CDR3 comprises 15 residues. The only DNA kept is the CDR3, 45 bases in frame from the first base. Compared with germline, V lacks 3 bases and J lacks 6 bases; bases without a gene match: 7. CDR1 MNHEY and CDR2 SMNVEV were looked up in the germline V gene (reference sequence).

Separate from the roughly 700-subject first cohort, the validation cohort of about 110 subjects was the group to which the donors belonged. The rearranged chain carries TRBV27 and TRBJ2-3; 9 bases in between match TRBD2. The clonotype comes from a woman aged 18-29 years in good health and CMV-seronegative. Sequenced: PBMCs. Read as DNA, the sequence is TGTGCCAGCAGTTTCTCTAGCGGGGTATTCGATACGCAGTATTTT. Its coded protein is CASSFSSGVFDTQYF.